This T cell receptor beta chain derives from a study of T-cell memory formation after mild COVID-19. TCRdb analysed the 5' RACE reads with MiXCR anew, one entry per CDR3 protein. The sample lists tens of thousands of distinct CDR3 sequences; around 6.1% were seen once. This CDR3 comprises 17 residues. Germline CDR1 SGHVS, CDR2 FQNEAQ. V lost 5 bases and J 0 bases, leaving 18 bases between the germline ends. At least ten counts were recorded for this clonotype. This rearrangement joins TRBV7-8 to TRBJ2-3; a weak D match, TRBD2 (7 bases). The TCR sequence derives from an adult who had mild COVID-19 (a few samples of this study predate the infection). Cell type and time point are not known. The sample taken for sequencing was PBMCs or a T cell subset sorted from them (not recorded which). The CDR3 protein is CASSKEGGGTSTDTQYF. As DNA, the CDR3 is TGTGCCAGCAGCAAAGAGGGCGGGGGCACTAGCACAGATACGCAGTATTTT.